The entry below gives a single T cell receptor (beta chain) sequence along with its context. These data are taken from a study of blood T cell repertoires in COVID-19. Turning to the study itself: Samples of COVID-19 (acute and convalescent) were obtained from the United States, Italy and Spain.

CDR3 length equals 16 residues. Germline loops: CDR1 MGHRA, CDR2 YSYEKL. The V segment lost 4 bases and the J segment 2 bases; nucleotides outside the gene matches: 6. Libraries were prepared by immunoSEQ multiplex PCR; TCRdb keeps only in-frame clonotypes and omits some of them. The sample gives approximately 130,000 clones, 80% to 90% of which show up once; about 5.5% is in the top ten. The sample comprised peripheral blood. The TCR originated in a man of 80 years or more with active or convalescent COVID-19. The chain is built from TRBV4-1 and TRBJ2-3; 10 nucleotides agree with TRBD2. The CDR3 loop is CASSRLLAGATDTQYF. The DNA of the CDR3 is TGCGCCAGCAGCCGACTTCTAGCGGGGGCCACAGATACGCAGTATTTT.